This TCR beta chain was observed in a study of CD8+CD57+ T cells in acquired aplastic anemia. This CDR3 comprises 11 residues. Trimming took 6 bases from V and 4 from J, leaving 3 bases between them. The germline gives CDR1 KGHDR, CDR2 SFDVKD. CD8+CD57+ cell expansion, shown by flow cytometry, had occurred in the patients selected for sequencing. TCR beta VDJ and CDR3 profiling used genomic DNA as template. A single record per CDR3 protein comes from TCRdb applying MiXCR to the reads. Of some 200,000 distinct CDR3 sequences listed, approximately 65% are singletons. Sequenced material: sorted CD4+, CD8+, or CD8+CD57+ T cells (not recorded which) from PBMCs. This chain uses TRBV24-1 with TRBJ2-1; D unresolved. The receptor was isolated from a human donor with aplastic anemia. DNA for the CDR3: TGTGCCACCAGTCGGTACAATGAGCAGTTCTTC. Its translation is CATSRYNEQFF.